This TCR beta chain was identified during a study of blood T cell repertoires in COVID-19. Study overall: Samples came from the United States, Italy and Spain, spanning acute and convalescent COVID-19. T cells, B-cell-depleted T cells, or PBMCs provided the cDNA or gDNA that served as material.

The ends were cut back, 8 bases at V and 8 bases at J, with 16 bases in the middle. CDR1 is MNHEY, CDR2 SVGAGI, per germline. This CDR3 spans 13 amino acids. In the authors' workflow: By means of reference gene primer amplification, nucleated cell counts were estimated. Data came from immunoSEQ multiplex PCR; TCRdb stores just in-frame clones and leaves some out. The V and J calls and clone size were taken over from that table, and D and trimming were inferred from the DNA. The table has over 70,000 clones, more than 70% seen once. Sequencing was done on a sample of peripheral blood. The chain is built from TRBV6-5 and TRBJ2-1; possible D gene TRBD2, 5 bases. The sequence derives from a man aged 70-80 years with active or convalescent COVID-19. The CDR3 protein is CASRRGLVDEQFF. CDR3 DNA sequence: TGTGCCAGCCGCCGAGGGCTAGTCGATGAGCAGTTCTTC.